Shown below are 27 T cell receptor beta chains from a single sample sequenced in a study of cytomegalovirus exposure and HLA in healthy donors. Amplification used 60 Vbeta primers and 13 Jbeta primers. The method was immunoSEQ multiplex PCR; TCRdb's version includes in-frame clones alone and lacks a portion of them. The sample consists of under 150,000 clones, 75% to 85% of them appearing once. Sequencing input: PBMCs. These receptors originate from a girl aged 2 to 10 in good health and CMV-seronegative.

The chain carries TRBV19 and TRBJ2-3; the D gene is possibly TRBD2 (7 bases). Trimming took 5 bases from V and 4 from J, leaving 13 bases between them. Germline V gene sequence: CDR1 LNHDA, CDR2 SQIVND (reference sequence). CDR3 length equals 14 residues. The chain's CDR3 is CASSLVGGPDTQYF. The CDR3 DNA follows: TGTGCCAGTAGTTTAGTGGGGGGGCCAGATACGCAGTATTTT.

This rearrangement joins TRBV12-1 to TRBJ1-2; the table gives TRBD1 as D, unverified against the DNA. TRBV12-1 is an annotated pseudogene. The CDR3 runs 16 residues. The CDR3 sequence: CASSLSSQQVNYGYTF. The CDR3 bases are TGTGCCAGCAGCCTCTCCTCTCAACAGGTTAACTATGGCTACACCTTC.

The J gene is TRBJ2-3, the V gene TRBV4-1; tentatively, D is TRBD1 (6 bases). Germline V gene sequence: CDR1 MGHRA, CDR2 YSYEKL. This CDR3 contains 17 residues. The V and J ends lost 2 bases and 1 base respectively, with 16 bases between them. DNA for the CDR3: TGCGCCAGCAGCCAAAAAAAGGTACAGGGCGGCACAGATACGCAGTATTTT. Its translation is CASSQKKVQGGTDTQYF.

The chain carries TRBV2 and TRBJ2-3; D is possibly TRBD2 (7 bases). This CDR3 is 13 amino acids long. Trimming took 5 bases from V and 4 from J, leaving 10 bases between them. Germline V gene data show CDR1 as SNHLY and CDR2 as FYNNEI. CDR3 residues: CASSRRGPDTQYF. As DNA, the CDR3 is TGTGCCAGCAGTCGGCGGGGGCCAGATACGCAGTATTTT.

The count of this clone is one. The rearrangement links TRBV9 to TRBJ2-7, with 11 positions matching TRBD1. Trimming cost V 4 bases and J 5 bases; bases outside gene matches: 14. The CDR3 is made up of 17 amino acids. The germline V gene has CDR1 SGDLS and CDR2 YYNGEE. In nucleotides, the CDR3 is TGTGCCAGCAGCCCTCTAGGGGACAGGGGGAGTTTCCACGAGCAGTACTTC. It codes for CASSPLGDRGSFHEQYF.

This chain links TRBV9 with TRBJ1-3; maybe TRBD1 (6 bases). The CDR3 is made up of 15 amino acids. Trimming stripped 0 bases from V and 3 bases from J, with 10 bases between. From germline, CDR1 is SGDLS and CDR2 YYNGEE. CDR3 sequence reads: CASSVAWDIGNTIYF. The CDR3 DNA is TGTGCCAGCAGCGTAGCTTGGGACATTGGAAACACCATATATTTT.

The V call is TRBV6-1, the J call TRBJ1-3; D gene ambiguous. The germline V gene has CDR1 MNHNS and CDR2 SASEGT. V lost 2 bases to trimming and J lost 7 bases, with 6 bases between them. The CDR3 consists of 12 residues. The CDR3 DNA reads TGTGCCAGCAGTGAACCCCGGAACACCATATATTTT. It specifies CASSEPRNTIYF.

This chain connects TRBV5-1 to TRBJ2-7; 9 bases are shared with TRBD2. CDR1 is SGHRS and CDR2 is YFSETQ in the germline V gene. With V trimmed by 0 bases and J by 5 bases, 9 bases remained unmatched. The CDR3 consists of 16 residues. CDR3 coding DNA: TGCGCCAGCAGCTTGGTCGGGTCTAGCGGGAACCACGAGCAGTACTTC. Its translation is CASSLVGSSGNHEQYF. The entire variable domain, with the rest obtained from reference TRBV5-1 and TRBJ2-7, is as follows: KAGVTQTPRYLIKTRGQQVTLSCSPISGHRSVSWYQQTPGQGLQFLFEYFSETQRNKGNFPGRFSGRQFSNSRSEMNVSTLELGDSALYLCASSLVGSSGNHEQYFGPGTRLTVT.

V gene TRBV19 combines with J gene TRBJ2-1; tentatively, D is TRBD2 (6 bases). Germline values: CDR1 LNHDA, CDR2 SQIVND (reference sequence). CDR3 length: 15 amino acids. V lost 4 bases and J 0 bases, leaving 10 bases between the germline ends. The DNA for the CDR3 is TGTGCCAGTAGTAGATTCGGGAGCTCCTACAATGAGCAGTTCTTC. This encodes CASSRFGSSYNEQFF.

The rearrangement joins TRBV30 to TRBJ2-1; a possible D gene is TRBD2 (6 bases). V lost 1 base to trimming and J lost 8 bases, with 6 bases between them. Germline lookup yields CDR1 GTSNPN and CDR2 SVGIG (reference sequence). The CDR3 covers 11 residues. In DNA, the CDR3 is TGTGCCTGGAGTGCGGGGGATGAGCAGTTCTTC. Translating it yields CAWSAGDEQFF.

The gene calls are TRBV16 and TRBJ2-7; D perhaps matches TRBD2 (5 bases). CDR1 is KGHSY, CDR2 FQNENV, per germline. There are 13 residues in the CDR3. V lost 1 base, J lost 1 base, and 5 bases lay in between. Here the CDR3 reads CASSQWESYEQYF. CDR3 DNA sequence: TGTGCCAGCAGCCAATGGGAGTCCTACGAGCAGTACTTC.

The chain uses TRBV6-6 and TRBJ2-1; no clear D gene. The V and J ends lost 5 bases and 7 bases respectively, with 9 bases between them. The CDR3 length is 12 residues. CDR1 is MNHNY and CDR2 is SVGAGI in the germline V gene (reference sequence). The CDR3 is CASSPEVNEQFF. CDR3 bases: TGTGCCAGCAGTCCCGAGGTTAATGAGCAGTTCTTC.

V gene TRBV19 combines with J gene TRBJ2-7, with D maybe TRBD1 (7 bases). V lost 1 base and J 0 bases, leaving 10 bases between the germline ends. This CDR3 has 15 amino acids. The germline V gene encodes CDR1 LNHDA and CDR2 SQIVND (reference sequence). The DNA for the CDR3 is TGTGCCAGTAGTATAGGACAGGGACTCTCCTACGAGCAGTACTTC. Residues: CASSIGQGLSYEQYF.

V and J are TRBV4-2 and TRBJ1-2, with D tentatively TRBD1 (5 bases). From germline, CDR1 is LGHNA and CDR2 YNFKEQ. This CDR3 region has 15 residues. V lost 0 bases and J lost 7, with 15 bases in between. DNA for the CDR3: TGTGCCAGCAGCCAAGATGGGGGGAGGCGGGGTGGCTACACCTTC. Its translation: CASSQDGGRRGGYTF.

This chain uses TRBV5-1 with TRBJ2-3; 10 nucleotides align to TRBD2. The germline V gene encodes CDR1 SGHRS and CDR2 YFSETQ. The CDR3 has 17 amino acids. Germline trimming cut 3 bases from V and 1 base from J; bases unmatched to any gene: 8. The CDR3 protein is CASSSGIAGGGTDTQYF. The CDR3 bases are TGCGCCAGCAGCTCGGGGATAGCGGGAGGAGGCACAGATACGCAGTATTTT.

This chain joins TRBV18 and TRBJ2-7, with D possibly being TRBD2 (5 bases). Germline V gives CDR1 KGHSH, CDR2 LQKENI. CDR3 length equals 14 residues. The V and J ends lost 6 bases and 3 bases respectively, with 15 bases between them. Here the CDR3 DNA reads TGTGCCAGCTCCCCCGCGAGCCGGGGCTACGAGCAGTACTTC. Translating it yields CASSPASRGYEQYF.

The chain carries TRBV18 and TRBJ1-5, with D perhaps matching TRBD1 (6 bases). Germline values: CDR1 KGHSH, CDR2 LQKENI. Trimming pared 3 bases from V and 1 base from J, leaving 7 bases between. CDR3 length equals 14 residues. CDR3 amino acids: CASSPGASNQPQHF. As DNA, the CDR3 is TGTGCCAGCTCACCGGGGGCGAGCAATCAGCCCCAGCATTTT.

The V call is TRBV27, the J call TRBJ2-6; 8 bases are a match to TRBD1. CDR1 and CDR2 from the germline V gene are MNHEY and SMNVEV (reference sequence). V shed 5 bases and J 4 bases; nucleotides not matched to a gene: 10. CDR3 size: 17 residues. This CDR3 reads CASSSRQGRRGANVLTF. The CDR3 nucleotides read TGTGCCAGCAGTAGCCGACAGGGGCGTCGAGGGGCCAACGTCCTGACTTTC.

In DNA, the CDR3 is TGTGCCAGCACGTGTAGTCTGGGAGGCACAGATACGCAGTATTTT. This sequence encodes CASTCSLGGTDTQYF. The chain is built from TRBV5-4 and TRBJ2-3; maybe TRBD2 (5 bases). The V end lost 6 bases, the J end lost 1 base, and 15 bases lay between the germline ends. The CDR3 is 15 residues long. The germline V gene has CDR1 SGHNT and CDR2 YYREEE (reference sequence).

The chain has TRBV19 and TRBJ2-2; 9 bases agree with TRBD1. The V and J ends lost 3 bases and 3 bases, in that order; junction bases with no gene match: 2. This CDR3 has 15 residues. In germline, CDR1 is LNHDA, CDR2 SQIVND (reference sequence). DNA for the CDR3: TGTGCCAGTAGTATGGGACAGGGATACACCGGGGAGCTGTTTTTT. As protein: CASSMGQGYTGELFF.

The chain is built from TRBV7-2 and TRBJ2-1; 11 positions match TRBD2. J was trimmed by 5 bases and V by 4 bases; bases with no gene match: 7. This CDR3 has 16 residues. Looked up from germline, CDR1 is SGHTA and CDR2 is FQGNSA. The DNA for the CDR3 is TGTGCCAGCAGCTCAACCGGGACTAGCGGACACAATGAGCAGTTCTTC. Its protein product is CASSSTGTSGHNEQFF. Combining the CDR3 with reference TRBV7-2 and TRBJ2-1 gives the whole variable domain GAGVSQSPSNKVTEKGKDVELRCDPISGHTALYWYRQSLGQGLEFLIYFQGNSAPDKSGLPSDRFSAERTGGSVSTLTIQRTQQEDSAVYLCASSSTGTSGHNEQFFGPGTRLTVL.

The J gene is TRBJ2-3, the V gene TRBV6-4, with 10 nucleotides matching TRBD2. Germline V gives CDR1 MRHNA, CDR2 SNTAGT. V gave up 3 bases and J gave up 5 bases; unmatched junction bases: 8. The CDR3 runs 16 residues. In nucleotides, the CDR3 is TGTGCCAGCAGTGATCTAGCGGGAGCAGCCGTAGATACGCAGTATTTT. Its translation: CASSDLAGAAVDTQYF.

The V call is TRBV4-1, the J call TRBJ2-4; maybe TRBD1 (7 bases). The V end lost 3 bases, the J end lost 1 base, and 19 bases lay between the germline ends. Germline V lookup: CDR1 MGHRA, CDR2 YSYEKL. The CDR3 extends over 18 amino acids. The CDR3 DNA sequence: TGCGCCAGCAGCCAGGAGTTCCAGGGGGGCTTCGCCAAAAACATTCAGTACTTC. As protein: CASSQEFQGGFAKNIQYF.

Here the CDR3 DNA reads TGTGCCAGCAACCGGGATGAAAAACTGTTTTTT. This sequence encodes CASNRDEKLFF. The chain has TRBV2 and TRBJ1-4; the D is unclear. The CDR3 runs 11 residues. V lost 7 bases and J 6 bases, leaving 6 bases between the germline ends. Germline CDR1 and CDR2: SNHLY and FYNNEI. Combining the CDR3 with reference TRBV2 and TRBJ1-4 gives the whole variable domain EPEVTQTPSHQVTQMGQEVILRCVPISNHLYFYWYRQILGQKVEFLVSFYNNEISEKSEIFDDQFSVERPDGSNFTLKIRSTKLEDSAMYFCASNRDEKLFFGSGTQLSVL.

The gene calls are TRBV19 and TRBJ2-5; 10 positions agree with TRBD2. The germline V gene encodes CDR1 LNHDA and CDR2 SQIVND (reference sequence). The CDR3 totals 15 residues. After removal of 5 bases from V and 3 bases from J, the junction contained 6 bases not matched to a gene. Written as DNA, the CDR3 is TGTGCCAGTAGTTCTCCGGGACTAGCGAAAGAGACCCAGTACTTC. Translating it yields CASSSPGLAKETQYF.

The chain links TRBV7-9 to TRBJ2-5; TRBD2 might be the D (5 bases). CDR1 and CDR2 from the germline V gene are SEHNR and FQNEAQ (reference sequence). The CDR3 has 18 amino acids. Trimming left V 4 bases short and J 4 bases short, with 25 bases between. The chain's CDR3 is CASSWVGEASGFGETQYF. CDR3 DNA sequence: TGTGCCAGCAGCTGGGTCGGGGAAGCGTCAGGTTTCGGAGAGACCCAGTACTTC. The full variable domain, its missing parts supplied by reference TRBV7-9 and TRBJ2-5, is DTGVSQNPRHKITKRGQNVTFRCDPISEHNRLYWYRQTLGQGPEFLTYFQNEAQLEKSRLLSDRFSAERPKGSFSTLEIQRTEQGDSAMYLCASSWVGEASGFGETQYFGPGTRLLVL.

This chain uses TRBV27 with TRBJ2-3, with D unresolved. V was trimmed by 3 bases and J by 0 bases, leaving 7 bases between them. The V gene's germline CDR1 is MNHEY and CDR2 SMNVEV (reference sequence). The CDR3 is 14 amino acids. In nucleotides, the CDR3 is TGTGCCAGCAGTTTTTCAACTAGCACAGATACGCAGTATTTT. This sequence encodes CASSFSTSTDTQYF.